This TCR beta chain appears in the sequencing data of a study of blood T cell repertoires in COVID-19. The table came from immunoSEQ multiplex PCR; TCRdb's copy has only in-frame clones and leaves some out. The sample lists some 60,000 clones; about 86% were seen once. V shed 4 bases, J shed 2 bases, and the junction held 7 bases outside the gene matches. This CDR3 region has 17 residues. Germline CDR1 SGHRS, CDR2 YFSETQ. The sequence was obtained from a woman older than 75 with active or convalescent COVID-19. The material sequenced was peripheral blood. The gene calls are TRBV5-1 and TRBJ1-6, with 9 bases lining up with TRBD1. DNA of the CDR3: TGCGCCAGCAGCGCGTGGGACAGGGCGGCCTATAATTCACCCCTCCACTTT. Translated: CASSAWDRAAYNSPLHF.